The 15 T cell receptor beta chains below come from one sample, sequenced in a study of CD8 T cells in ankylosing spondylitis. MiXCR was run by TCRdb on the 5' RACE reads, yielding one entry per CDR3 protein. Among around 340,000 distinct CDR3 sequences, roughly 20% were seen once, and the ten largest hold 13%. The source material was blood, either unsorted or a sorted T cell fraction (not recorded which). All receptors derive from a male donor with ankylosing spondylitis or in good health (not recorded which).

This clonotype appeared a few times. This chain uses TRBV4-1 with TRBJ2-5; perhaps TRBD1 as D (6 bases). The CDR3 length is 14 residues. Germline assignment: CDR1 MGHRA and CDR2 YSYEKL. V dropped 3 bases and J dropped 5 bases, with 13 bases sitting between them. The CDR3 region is CASSHTGLAETQYF. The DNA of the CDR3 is TGCGCCAGCAGCCACACAGGGTTGGCGGAGACCCAGTACTTC.

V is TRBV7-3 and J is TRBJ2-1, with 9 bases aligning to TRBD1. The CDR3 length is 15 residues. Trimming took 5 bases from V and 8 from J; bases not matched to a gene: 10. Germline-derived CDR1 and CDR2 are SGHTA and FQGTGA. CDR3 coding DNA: TGTGCCAGCAGCGATTCGGACAGGGGTGCATATGAGCAGTTCTTC. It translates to CASSDSDRGAYEQFF.

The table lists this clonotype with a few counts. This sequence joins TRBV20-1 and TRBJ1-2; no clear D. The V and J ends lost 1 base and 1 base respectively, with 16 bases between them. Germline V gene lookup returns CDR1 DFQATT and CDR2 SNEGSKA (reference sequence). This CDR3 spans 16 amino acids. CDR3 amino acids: CSARVVRTGYNYGYTF. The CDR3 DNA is TGCAGTGCTAGAGTCGTTAGAACGGGGTATAACTATGGCTACACCTTC.

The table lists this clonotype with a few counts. CDR3 sequence (DNA): TGTGCCAGCAGCCAAGACGGAGGAGCTGGAAACACCATATATTTT. It codes for CASSQDGGAGNTIYF. The V call is TRBV4-2, the J call TRBJ1-3; the D is unclear. CDR3 size: 15 residues. Germline CDR1 and CDR2: LGHNA and YNFKEQ. The germline V and J ends were trimmed by 0 bases and 2 bases, with 8 bases remaining between them.

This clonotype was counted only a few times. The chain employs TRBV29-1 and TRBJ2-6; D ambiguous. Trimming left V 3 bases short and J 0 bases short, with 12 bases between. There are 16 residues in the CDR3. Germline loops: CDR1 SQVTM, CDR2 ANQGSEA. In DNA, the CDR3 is TGCAGCGTTGAGGAGAAGCCGTACTCTGGGGCCAACGTCCTGACTTTC. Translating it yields CSVEEKPYSGANVLTF.

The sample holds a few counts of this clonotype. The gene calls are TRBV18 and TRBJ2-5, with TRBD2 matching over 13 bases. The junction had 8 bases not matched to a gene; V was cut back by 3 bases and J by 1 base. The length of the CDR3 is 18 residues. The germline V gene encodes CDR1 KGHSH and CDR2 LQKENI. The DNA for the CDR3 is TGTGCCAGCTCACCGGTGACTAGCGGGGGGCCGGTCCAAGAGACCCAGTACTTC. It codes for CASSPVTSGGPVQETQYF.

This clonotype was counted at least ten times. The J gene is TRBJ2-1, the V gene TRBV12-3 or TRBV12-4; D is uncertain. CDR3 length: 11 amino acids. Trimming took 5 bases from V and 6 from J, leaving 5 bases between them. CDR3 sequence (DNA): TGTGCCAGCAGTCCAAGCAATGAGCAGTTCTTC. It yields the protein CASSPSNEQFF.

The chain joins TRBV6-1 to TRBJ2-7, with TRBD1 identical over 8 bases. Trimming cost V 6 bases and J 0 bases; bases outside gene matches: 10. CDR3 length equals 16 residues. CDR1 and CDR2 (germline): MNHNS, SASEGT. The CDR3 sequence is CASRTAGQEISYEQYF. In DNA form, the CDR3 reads TGTGCCAGCAGAACCGCGGGACAGGAGATCTCCTACGAGCAGTACTTC.

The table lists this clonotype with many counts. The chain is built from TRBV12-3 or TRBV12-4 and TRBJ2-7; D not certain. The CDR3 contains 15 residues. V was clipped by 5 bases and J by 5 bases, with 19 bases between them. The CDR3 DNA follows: TGTGCCAGCAGTACCCCACAGAGCGTGGCGGACGAGCAGTACTTC. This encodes CASSTPQSVADEQYF.

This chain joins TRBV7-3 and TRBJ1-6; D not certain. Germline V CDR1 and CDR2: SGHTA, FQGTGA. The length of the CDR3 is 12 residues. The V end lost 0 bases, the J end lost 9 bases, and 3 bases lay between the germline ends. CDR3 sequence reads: CASSLTGSPLHF. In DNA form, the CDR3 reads TGTGCCAGCAGCTTAACGGGTTCACCCCTCCACTTT.

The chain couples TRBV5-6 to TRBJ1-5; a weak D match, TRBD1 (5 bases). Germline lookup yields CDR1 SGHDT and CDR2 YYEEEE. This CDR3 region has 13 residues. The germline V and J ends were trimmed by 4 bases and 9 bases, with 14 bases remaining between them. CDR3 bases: TGTGCCAGCAGCGAGGGACGGGAAGTGCCCCAGCATTTT. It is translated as CASSEGREVPQHF.

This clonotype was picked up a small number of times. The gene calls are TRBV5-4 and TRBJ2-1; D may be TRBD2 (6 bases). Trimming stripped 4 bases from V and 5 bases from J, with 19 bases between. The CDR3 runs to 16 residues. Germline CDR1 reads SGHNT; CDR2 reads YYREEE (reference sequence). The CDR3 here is CASSPVSEGRHNEQFF. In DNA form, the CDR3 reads TGTGCCAGCAGCCCCGTATCGGAGGGTCGCCACAATGAGCAGTTCTTC.

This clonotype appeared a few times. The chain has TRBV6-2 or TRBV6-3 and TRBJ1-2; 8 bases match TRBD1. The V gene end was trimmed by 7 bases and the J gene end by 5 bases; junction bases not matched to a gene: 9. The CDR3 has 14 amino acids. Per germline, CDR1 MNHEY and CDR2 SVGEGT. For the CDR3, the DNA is TGTGCCAGCAAGACAGGGGATGTTGTATATGGCTACACCTTC. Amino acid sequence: CASKTGDVVYGYTF.

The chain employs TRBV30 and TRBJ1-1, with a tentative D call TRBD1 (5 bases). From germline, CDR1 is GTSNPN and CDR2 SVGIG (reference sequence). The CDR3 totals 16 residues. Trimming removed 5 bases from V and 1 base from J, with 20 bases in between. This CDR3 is CAWVGEGARRNTEAFF. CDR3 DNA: TGTGCCTGGGTGGGGGAAGGGGCTAGGAGGAACACTGAAGCTTTCTTT.

In nucleotides, the CDR3 is TGTGCCAGCAGCGACAGGGTGACAGGAGCTTTCTTT. Its protein is CASSDRVTGAFF. The chain uses TRBV2 and TRBJ1-1, with TRBD1 identical over 7 bases. CDR1 SNHLY and CDR2 FYNNEI come from the germline V gene. The CDR3 consists of 12 residues. V was pared by 6 bases and J by 10 bases, with 8 bases of the junction left unmatched.